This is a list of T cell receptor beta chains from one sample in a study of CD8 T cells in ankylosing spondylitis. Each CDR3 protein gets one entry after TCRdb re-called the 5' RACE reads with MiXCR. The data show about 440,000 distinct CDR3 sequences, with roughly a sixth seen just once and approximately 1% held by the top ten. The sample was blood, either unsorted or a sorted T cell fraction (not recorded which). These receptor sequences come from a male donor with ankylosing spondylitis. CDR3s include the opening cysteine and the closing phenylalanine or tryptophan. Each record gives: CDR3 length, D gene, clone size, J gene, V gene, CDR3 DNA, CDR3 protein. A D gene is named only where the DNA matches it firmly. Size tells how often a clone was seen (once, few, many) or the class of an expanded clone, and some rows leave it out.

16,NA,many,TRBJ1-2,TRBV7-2,TGTGCCAGCAGCTTAGCTAGCGGGGGCTCAGGCTATGGCTACACCTTC,CASSLASGGSGYGYTF
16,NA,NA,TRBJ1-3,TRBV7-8,TGTGCCAGCAGCTTAGGGTTGAGGGACTCTGGAAACACCATATATTTT,CASSLGLRDSGNTIYF
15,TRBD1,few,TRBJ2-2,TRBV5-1,TGCGCCAGCAGTAAGGGACAGGACTACACCGGGGAGCTGTTTTTT,CASSKGQDYTGELFF
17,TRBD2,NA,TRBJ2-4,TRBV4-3,TGCGCCAGCAGCCAACTCTTAGCGGGAGAAGCCAAAAACATTCAGTACTTC,CASSQLLAGEAKNIQYF
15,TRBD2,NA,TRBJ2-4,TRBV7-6,TGTGCCAGCAGCTTCGGGACTAGCGGAAGGAACATTCAGTACTTC,CASSFGTSGRNIQYF
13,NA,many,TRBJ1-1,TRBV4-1,TGCGCCAGCAGCCAAGATCGGGGCAGGAGGGCTTTCTTT,CASSQDRGRRAFF
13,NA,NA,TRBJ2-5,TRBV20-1,TGCAGTGCTAGAGGGGCCGCACAAGAGACCCAGTACTTC,CSARGAAQETQYF
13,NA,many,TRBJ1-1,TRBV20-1,TGCAGTGCTACACCTCTCCCGGGACATGAAGCTTTCTTT,CSATPLPGHEAFF
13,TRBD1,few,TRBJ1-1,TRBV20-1,TGCAGTGCTAGTCAGGGGGCGAGCACTGAAGCTTTCTTT,CSASQGASTEAFF
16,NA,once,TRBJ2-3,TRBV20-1,TGCAGTGCCCCAGGTGGTGCGGGGTCGGGCACAGATACGCAGTATTTT,CSAPGGAGSGTDTQYF
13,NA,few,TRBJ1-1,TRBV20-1,TGCAGTGCCACCCGGACAGCTGTCCCTGAAGCTTTCTTT,CSATRTAVPEAFF
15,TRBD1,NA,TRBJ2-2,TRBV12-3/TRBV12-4,TGTGCCAGCAGAACCGGGACAGGGAAGACCGGGGAGCTGTTTTTT,CASRTGTGKTGELFF
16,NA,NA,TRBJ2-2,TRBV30,TGTGCCTGTCAACGCGGGGCTAGGGTGAAGGGCGGGGAGCTGTTTTTT,CACQRGARVKGGELFF
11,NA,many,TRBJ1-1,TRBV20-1,TGCAGTGCTAGAGATCCCACTGAAGCTTTCTTT,CSARDPTEAFF
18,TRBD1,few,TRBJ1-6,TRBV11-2,TGTGCCAGCAGCCTAGTGGACGGGAGGACAGGCTTTTTTTCACCCCTCCACTTT,CASSLVDGRTGFFSPLHF
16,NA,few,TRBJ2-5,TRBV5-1,TGCGCCAGCAGCCCGGGACGGGGCGCGATCCAAGAGACCCAGTACTTC,CASSPGRGAIQETQYF
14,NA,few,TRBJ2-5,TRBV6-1,TGTGCCAGCAGGGACACATCGTACCAAGAGACCCAGTACTTC,CASRDTSYQETQYF
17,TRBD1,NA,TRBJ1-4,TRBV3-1,TGTGCCAGCAGCCAAGATAGGGGGACAGGTAGTAATGAAAAACTGTTTTTT,CASSQDRGTGSNEKLFF
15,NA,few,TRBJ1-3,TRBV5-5,TGTGCCAGCAGCTTTGGGCTTGTTTCTGGAAACACCATATATTTT,CASSFGLVSGNTIYF
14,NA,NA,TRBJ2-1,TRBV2,TGTGCCAGCAGTGAAACGGATCGGGGCAGTGAGCAGTTCTTC,CASSETDRGSEQFF